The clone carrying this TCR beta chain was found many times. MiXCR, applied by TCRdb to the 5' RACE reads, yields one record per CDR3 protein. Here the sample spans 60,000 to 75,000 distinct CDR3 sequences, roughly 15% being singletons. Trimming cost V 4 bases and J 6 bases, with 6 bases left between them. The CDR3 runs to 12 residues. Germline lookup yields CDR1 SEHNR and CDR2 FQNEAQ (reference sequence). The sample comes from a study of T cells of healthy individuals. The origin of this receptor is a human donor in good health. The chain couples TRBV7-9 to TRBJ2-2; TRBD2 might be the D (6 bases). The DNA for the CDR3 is TGTGCCAGCAGCTGGGAGGCCGGGGAGCTGTTTTTT. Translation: CASSWEAGELFF. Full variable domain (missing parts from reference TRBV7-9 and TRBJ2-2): DTGVSQNPRHKITKRGQNVTFRCDPISEHNRLYWYRQTLGQGPEFLTYFQNEAQLEKSRLLSDRFSAERPKGSFSTLEIQRTEQGDSAMYLCASSWEAGELFFGEGSRLTVL.